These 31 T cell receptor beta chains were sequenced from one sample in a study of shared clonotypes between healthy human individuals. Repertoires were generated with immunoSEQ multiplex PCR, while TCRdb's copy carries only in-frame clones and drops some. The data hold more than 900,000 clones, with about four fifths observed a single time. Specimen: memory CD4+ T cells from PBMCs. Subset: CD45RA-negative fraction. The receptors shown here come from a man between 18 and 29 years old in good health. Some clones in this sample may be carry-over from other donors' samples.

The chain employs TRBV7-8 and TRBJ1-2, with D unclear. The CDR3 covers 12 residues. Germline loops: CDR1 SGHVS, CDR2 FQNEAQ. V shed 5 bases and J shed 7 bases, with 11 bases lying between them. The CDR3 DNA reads TGTGCCAGCAGCCCTAGCATTGGTGGCTACACCTTC. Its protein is CASSPSIGGYTF.

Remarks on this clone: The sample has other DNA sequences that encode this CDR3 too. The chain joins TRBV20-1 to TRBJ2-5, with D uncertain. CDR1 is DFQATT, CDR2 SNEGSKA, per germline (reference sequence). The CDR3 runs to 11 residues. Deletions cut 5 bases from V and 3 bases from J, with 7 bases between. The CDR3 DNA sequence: TGCAGTGCTGCTGGTGAAGAGACCCAGTACTTC. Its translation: CSAAGEETQYF.

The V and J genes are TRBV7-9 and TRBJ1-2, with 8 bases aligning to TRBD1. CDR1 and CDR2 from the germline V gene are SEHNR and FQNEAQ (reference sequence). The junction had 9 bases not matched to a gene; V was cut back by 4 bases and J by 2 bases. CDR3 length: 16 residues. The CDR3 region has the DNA TGTGCCAGCAGCTCCCGGGACAGGAAGCCCAACTATGGCTACACCTTC. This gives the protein CASSSRDRKPNYGYTF.

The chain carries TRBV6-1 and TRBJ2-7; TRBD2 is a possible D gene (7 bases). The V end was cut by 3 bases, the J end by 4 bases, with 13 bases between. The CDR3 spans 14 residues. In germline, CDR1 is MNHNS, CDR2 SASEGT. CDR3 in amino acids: CASSDGGTSYEQYF. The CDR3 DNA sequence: TGTGCCAGCAGTGACGGGGGGACATCGTACGAGCAGTACTTC.

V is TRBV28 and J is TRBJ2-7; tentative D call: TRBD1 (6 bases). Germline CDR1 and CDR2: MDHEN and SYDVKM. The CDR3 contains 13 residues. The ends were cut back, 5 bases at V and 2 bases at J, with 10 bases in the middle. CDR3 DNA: TGTGCCAGCAGTCGGACAGCCACCTACGAGCAGTACTTC. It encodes CASSRTATYEQYF. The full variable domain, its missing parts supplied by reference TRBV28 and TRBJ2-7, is DVKVTQSSRYLVKRTGEKVFLECVQDMDHENMFWYRQDPGLGLRLIYFSYDVKMKEKGDIPEGYSVSREKKERFSLILESASTNQTSMYLCASSRTATYEQYFGPGTRLTVT.

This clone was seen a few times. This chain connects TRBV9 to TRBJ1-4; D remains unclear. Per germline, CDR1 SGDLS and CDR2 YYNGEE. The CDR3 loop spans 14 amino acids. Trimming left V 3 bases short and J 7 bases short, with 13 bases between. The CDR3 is CASSDGIWGEKLFF. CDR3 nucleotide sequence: TGTGCCAGCAGCGACGGAATATGGGGTGAAAAACTGTTTTTT.

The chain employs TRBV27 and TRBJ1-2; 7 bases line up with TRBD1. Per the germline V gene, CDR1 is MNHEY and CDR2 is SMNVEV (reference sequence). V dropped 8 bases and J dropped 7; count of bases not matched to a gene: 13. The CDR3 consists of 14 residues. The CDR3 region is CASPPPEGASGYTF. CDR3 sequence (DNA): TGTGCCAGCCCACCGCCGGAGGGGGCGAGTGGCTACACCTTC.

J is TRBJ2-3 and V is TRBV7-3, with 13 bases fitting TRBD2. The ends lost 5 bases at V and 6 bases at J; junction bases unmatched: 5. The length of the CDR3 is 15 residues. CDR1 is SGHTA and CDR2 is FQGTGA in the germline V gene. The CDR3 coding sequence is TGTGCCAGCAGCCGGACTAGCGGGAGTGGCGATACGCAGTATTTT. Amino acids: CASSRTSGSGDTQYF.

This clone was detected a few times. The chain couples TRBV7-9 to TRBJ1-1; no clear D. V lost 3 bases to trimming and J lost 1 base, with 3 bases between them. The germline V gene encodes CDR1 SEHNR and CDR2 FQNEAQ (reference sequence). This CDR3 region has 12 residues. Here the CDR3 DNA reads TGTGCCAGCAGCTTCCCGAACACTGAAGCTTTCTTT. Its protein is CASSFPNTEAFF.

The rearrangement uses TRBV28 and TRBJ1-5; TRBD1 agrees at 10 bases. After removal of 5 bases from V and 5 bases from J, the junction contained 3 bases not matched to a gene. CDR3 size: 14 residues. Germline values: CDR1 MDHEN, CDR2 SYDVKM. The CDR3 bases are TGTGCCAGCAGTATCGGACAGGGGGATCAGCCCCAGCATTTT. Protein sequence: CASSIGQGDQPQHF.

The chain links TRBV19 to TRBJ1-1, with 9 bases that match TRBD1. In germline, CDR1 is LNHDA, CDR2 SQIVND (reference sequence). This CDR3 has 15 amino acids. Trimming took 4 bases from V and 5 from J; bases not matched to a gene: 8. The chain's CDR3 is CASSNQDRGGTEAFF. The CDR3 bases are TGTGCCAGTAGTAACCAGGACAGGGGAGGAACTGAAGCTTTCTTT.

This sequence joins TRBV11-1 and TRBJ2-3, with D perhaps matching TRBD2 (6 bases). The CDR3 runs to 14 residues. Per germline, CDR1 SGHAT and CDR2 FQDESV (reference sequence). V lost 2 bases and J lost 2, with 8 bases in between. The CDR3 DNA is TGTGCCAGCAGCTTAAGCGGGTACACAGATACGCAGTATTTT. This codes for CASSLSGYTDTQYF.

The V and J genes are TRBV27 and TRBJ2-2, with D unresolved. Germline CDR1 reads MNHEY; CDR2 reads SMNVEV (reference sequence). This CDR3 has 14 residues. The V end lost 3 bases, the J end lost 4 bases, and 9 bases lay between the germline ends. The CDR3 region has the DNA TGTGCCAGCAGTTTGTACAGCATCACCGGGGAGCTGTTTTTT. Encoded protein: CASSLYSITGELFF.

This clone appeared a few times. CDR3 sequence: CASSFGQVGREQFF. As DNA, the CDR3 is TGTGCCAGCAGCTTCGGCCAGGTGGGTCGGGAGCAGTTCTTC. This sequence joins TRBV5-8 and TRBJ2-1, with no clear D. This CDR3 is 14 amino acids long. In germline, CDR1 is SGHTS, CDR2 YDEGEE. Trimming took 2 bases from V and 10 from J, leaving 16 bases between them. The full variable domain, its missing parts supplied by reference TRBV5-8 and TRBJ2-1, is EAGVTQSPTHLIKTRGQQATLRCSPISGHTSVYWYQQALGLGLQFLLWYDEGEERNRGNFPPRFSGRQFPNYSSELNVNALELEDSALYLCASSFGQVGREQFFGPGTRLTVL.

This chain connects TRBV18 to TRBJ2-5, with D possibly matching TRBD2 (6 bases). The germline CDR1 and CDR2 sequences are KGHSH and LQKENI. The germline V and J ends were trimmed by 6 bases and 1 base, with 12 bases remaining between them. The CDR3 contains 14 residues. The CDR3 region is CASSPGRIQETQYF. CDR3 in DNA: TGTGCCAGCTCGCCAGGGAGGATCCAAGAGACCCAGTACTTC.

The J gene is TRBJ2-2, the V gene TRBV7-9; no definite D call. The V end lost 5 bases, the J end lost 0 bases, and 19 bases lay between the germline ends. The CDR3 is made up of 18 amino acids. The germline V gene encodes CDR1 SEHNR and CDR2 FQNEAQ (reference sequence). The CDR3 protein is CASSLSRPTPTNTGELFF. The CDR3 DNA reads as TGTGCCAGCAGCCTTTCTCGACCGACTCCTACGAACACCGGGGAGCTGTTTTTT. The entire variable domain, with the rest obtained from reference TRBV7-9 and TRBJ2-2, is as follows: DTGVSQNPRHKITKRGQNVTFRCDPISEHNRLYWYRQTLGQGPEFLTYFQNEAQLEKSRLLSDRFSAERPKGSFSTLEIQRTEQGDSAMYLCASSLSRPTPTNTGELFFGEGSRLTVL.

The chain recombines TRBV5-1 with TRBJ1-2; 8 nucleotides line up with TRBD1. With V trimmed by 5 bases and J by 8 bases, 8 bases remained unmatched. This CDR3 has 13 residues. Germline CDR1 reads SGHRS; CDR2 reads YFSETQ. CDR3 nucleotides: TGCGCCAGCAGGCCAGACAGGGGCGGAGGCTACACCTTC. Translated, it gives CASRPDRGGGYTF.

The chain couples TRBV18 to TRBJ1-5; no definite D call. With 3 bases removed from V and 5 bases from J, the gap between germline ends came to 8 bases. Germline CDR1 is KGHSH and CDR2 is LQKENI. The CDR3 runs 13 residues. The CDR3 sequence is CASSPGNYQPQHF. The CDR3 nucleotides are TGTGCCAGCTCACCGGGAAACTATCAGCCCCAGCATTTT.

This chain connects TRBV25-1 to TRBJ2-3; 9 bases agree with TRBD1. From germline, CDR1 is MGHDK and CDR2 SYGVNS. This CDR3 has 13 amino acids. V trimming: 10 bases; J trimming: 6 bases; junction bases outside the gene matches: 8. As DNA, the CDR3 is TGTGCCACCAACGACAGGGGGAGGGATACGCAGTATTTT. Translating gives CATNDRGRDTQYF.

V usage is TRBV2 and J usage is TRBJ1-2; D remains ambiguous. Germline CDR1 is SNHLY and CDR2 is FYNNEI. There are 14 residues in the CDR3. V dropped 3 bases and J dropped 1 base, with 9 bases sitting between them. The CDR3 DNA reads TGTGCCAGCAGTGATGTCAGCGATAACTATGGCTACACCTTC. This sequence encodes CASSDVSDNYGYTF.

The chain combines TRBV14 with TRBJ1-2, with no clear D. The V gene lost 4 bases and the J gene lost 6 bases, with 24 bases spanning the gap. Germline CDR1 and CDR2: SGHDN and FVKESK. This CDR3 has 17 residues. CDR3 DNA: TGTGCCAGCAGCCCGTACTCTCGGCCCTTTGAGGTAGATGGCTACACCTTC. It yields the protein CASSPYSRPFEVDGYTF. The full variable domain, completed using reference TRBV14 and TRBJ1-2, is EAGVTQFPSHSVIEKGQTVTLRCDPISGHDNLYWYRRVMGKEIKFLLHFVKESKQDESGMPNNRFLAERTGGTYSTLKVQPAELEDSGVYFCASSPYSRPFEVDGYTFGSGTRLTVV.

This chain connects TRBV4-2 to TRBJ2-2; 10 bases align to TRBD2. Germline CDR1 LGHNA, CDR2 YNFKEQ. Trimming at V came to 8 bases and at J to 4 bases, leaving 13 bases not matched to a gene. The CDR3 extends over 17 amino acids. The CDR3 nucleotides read TGTGCCAGCTCCCTACCTCCAAGACTAGCGGGCACCGGGGAGCTGTTTTTT. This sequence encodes CASSLPPRLAGTGELFF.

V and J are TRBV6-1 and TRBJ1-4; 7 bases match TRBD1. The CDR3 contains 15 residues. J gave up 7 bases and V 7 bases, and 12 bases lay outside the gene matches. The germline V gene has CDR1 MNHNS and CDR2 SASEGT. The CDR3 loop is CASINPTGTREKLFF. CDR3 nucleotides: TGTGCCAGCATTAACCCGACAGGGACGCGTGAAAAACTGTTTTTT.

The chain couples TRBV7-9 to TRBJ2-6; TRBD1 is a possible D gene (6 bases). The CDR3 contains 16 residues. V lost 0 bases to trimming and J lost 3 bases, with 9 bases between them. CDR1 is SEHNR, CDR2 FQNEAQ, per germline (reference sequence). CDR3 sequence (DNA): TGTGCCAGCAGCTTAGCCAGGGGTGATGGGGCCAACGTCCTGACTTTC. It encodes CASSLARGDGANVLTF.

The CDR3 nucleotides read TGCGCCAGCAGCAGAGGGGAAGGGAGTGGTACCAACGTCCTGACTTTC. This codes for CASSRGEGSGTNVLTF. The rearrangement joins TRBV5-1 to TRBJ2-6; D is possibly TRBD1 or TRBD2 (5 bases each). CDR1 SGHRS and CDR2 YFSETQ come from the germline V gene. Deletions cut 4 bases from V and 8 bases from J, with 19 bases between. The CDR3 length is 16 residues.

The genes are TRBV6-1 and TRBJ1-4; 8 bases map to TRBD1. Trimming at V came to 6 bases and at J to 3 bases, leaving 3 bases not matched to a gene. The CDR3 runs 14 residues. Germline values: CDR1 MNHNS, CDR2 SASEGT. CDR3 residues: CASRWGQANEKLFF. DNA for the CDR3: TGTGCCAGCAGGTGGGGACAGGCTAATGAAAAACTGTTTTTT.

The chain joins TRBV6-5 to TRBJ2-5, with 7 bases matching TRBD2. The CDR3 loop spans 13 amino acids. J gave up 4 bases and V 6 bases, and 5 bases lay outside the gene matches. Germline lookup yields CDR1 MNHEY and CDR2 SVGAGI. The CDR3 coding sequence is TGTGCCAGCAGACAAAGCGGGGTAGAGACCCAGTACTTC. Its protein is CASRQSGVETQYF.

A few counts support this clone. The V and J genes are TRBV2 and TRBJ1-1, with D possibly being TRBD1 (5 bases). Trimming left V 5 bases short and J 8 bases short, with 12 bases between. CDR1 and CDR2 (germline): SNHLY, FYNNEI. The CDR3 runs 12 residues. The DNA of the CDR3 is TGTGCCAGCAGTTTGCAGGGCACCGAAGCTTTCTTT. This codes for CASSLQGTEAFF.

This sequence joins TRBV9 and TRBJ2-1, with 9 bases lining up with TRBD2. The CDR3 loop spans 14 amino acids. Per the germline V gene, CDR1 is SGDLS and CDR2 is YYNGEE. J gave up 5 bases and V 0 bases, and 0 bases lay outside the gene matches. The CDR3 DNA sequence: TGTGCCAGCAGCGTAGGACTAGCGGACAATGAGCAGTTCTTC. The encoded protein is CASSVGLADNEQFF.

Here the CDR3 DNA reads TGTGCCAGCAGCCCCCGGGACAGAGGTAACATTCAGTACTTC. Translation: CASSPRDRGNIQYF. The V call is TRBV7-8, the J call TRBJ2-4, with 7 nucleotides matching TRBD1. Germline CDR1 and CDR2: SGHVS and FQNEAQ. This CDR3 is built from 14 residues. Trimming at V came to 5 bases and at J to 7 bases, leaving 8 bases not matched to a gene.

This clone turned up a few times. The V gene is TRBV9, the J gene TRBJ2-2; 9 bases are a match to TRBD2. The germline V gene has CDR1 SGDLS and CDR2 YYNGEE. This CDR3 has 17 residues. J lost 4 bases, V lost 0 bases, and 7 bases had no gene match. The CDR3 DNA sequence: TGTGCCAGCAGCGTAGTCGGAGCGGGAGGAATCACCGGGGAGCTGTTTTTT. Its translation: CASSVVGAGGITGELFF.